This paragraph covers one TCR beta chain sequence. Original handling: Amplification with reference gene primers provided the estimates of nucleated cell counts. Measured with immunoSEQ multiplex PCR; TCRdb has only the in-frame clones, and not every one. V and J calls and clone size are copied from that table; D and trimming were computed from the DNA. This table holds about 190,000 clones, roughly nine tenths found once. The CDR3 extends over 15 amino acids. The V and J ends lost 1 base and 9 bases, in that order; junction bases with no gene match: 6. The germline V gene encodes CDR1 SGHTA and CDR2 FQGNSA. This entry belongs to a study of blood T cell repertoires in COVID-19. About the study: Material from acute and convalescent COVID-19 was sourced from the United States, Italy and Spain. Sources were T cells, B-cell-depleted T cells, or PBMCs; the material itself was cDNA or gDNA.

Sequencing was done on a sample of peripheral blood. The genes are TRBV7-2 and TRBJ2-1, with TRBD2 matching 10 bases. The sequence was collected from a man aged 25-40 years with acute or convalescent COVID-19. In DNA, the CDR3 is TGTGCCAGCAGCTTAGTGGCTAGCGGGAGAGGTGAGCAGTTCTTC. Amino acids: CASSLVASGRGEQFF.